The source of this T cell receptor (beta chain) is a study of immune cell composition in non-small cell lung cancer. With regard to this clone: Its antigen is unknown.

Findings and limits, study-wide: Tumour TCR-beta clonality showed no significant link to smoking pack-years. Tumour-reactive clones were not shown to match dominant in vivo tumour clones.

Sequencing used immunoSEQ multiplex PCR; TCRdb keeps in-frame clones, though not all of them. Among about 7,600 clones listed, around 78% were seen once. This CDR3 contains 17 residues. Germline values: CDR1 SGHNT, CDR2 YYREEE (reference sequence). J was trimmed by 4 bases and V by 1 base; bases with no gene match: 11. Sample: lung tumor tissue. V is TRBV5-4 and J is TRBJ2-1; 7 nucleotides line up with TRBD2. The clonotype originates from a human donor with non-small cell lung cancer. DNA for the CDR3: TGTGCCAGCAGCTTGTATGGGAGCGGGGCCTTATACAATGAGCAGTTCTTC. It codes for CASSLYGSGALYNEQFF.